The rows below give T cell receptor beta chains drawn from one sample of a study of shared clonotypes between healthy human individuals. TCRdb's table, derived via immunoSEQ multiplex PCR, lists solely in-frame clones and lacks some. The data show 2 million to 2.5 million clones, roughly 93% seen once. The specimen was naive CD4+ T cells from PBMCs. These receptors were obtained from a young man in good health. Some clones in this sample may be carry-over from other donors' samples. CDR3s include the opening cysteine and the closing phenylalanine or tryptophan. The D gene is left open where the match is weak. Clone size, where shown, is once, few, many, or a class for clones that have expanded.

D gene: NA; clone size: NA; V gene: TRBV28; J gene: TRBJ1-1; CDR3 DNA: TGTGCCAGCAGTTTTATCTTTCGAAGGGCCCGGAACACTGAAGCTTTCTTT; CDR3 protein: CASSFIFRRARNTEAFF
D gene: TRBD1; clone size: NA; V gene: TRBV28; J gene: TRBJ2-7; CDR3 DNA: TGTGCCAGCACTTCCGACAGGGTTCTCCACGAGCAGTACTTC; CDR3 protein: CASTSDRVLHEQYF
D gene: NA; clone size: NA; V gene: TRBV10-3; J gene: TRBJ2-1; CDR3 DNA: TGTGCCATCAGTGAAGGGGTTAGCTCCTACAATGAGCAGTTCTTC; CDR3 protein: CAISEGVSSYNEQFF
D gene: NA; clone size: NA; V gene: TRBV28; J gene: TRBJ2-3; CDR3 DNA: TGTGCCAGCAGTCCGAGGTTACGGGGCGATACGCAGTATTTT; CDR3 protein: CASSPRLRGDTQYF
D gene: NA; clone size: NA; V gene: TRBV13; J gene: TRBJ1-1; CDR3 DNA: TGTGCCAGCAGCTCAAACAGGGATGCGGGGACTGAAGCTTTCTTT; CDR3 protein: CASSSNRDAGTEAFF
D gene: TRBD2; clone size: NA; V gene: TRBV28; J gene: TRBJ2-7; CDR3 DNA: TGTGCCAGTCGGTCAAGGGCTAGCGGGAGGACTACCTACGAGCAGTACTTC; CDR3 protein: CASRSRASGRTTYEQYF
D gene: TRBD2; clone size: NA; V gene: TRBV7-9; J gene: TRBJ2-3; CDR3 DNA: TGTGCCACATCAGTAAGGAGACTAGCGGGAGATACGCAGTATTTT; CDR3 protein: CATSVRRLAGDTQYF
D gene: TRBD2; clone size: NA; V gene: TRBV28; J gene: TRBJ2-3; CDR3 DNA: TGTGCCAGCAGTCCATTAGGGCGGGAGTCGCAAGATACGCAGTATTTT; CDR3 protein: CASSPLGRESQDTQYF
D gene: NA; clone size: NA; V gene: TRBV7-9; J gene: TRBJ2-7; CDR3 DNA: TGTGCCAGCAGCACCCCCCAGAGATACGAGCAGTACTTC; CDR3 protein: CASSTPQRYEQYF
D gene: NA; clone size: NA; V gene: TRBV5-6; J gene: TRBJ2-3; CDR3 DNA: TGTGCCAGCAGCTTGGGCCCATACAGCACAGATACGCAGTATTTT; CDR3 protein: CASSLGPYSTDTQYF
D gene: NA; clone size: NA; V gene: TRBV5-1; J gene: TRBJ2-1; CDR3 DNA: TGCGCCAGCAGCTTGACTGGAAGCTCCTACAATGAGCAGTTCTTC; CDR3 protein: CASSLTGSSYNEQFF
D gene: NA; clone size: NA; V gene: TRBV7-9; J gene: TRBJ1-1; CDR3 DNA: TGTGCCAGCAGCAAGGCGGCCGGCACTGAAGCTTTCTTT; CDR3 protein: CASSKAAGTEAFF
D gene: NA; clone size: once; V gene: TRBV29-1; J gene: TRBJ2-1; CDR3 DNA: TGCAGCGTTGAAGGAAGGGTTAGCTCCTACAATGAGCAGTTCTTC; CDR3 protein: CSVEGRVSSYNEQFF
D gene: NA; clone size: once; V gene: TRBV5-1; J gene: TRBJ2-1; CDR3 DNA: TGCGCCAGCAGCTCTACCTTCACCGGGAATGAGCAGTTCTTC; CDR3 protein: CASSSTFTGNEQFF
D gene: NA; clone size: NA; V gene: TRBV20-1; J gene: TRBJ2-5; CDR3 DNA: TGCAGTGCTGCAAAAGAGACCCAGTACTTC; CDR3 protein: CSAAKETQYF
D gene: NA; clone size: NA; V gene: TRBV4-1; J gene: TRBJ1-2; CDR3 DNA: TGCGCCAGCAGCCAAGTTGGATACAGTAGTACTAACTATGGCTACACCTTC; CDR3 protein: CASSQVGYSSTNYGYTF
D gene: NA; clone size: once; V gene: TRBV7-3; J gene: TRBJ2-1; CDR3 DNA: TGTGCCAGCAGCTCCGGACTAATTTCCTACAATGAGCAGTTCTTC; CDR3 protein: CASSSGLISYNEQFF
D gene: TRBD1; clone size: NA; V gene: TRBV27; J gene: TRBJ2-7; CDR3 DNA: TGTGCCAGCACCAATTACAGGGGAAGTTCGTACGAGCAGTACTTC; CDR3 protein: CASTNYRGSSYEQYF
D gene: TRBD2; clone size: NA; V gene: TRBV7-2; J gene: TRBJ2-1; CDR3 DNA: TGTGCCAGCAGCTTAGCGGGGCTAGCGGGATACAATGAGCAGTTCTTC; CDR3 protein: CASSLAGLAGYNEQFF
D gene: TRBD2; clone size: NA; V gene: TRBV6-4; J gene: TRBJ2-3; CDR3 DNA: TGTGCCAGCAGTCTAGCGGGAGGGCACACAGATACGCAGTATTTT; CDR3 protein: CASSLAGGHTDTQYF
D gene: NA; clone size: NA; V gene: TRBV2; J gene: TRBJ2-7; CDR3 DNA: TGTGCCAGCAGTGCCGAATCCTACGAGCAGTACTTC; CDR3 protein: CASSAESYEQYF
D gene: NA; clone size: NA; V gene: TRBV5-6; J gene: TRBJ2-3; CDR3 DNA: TGTGCCAGCAGCTTGCCCCCCGGGACACCTAGCACAGATACGCAGTATTTT; CDR3 protein: CASSLPPGTPSTDTQYF
D gene: NA; clone size: NA; V gene: TRBV2; J gene: TRBJ2-7; CDR3 DNA: TGTGCCAGCAGATCAAGGAGGGGGGGAGGGTCCTACGAGCAGTACTTC; CDR3 protein: CASRSRRGGGSYEQYF
D gene: NA; clone size: NA; V gene: TRBV7-8; J gene: TRBJ2-7; CDR3 DNA: TGTGCCAGCACCCAGTCCTACGAGCAGTACTTC; CDR3 protein: CASTQSYEQYF
D gene: NA; clone size: NA; V gene: TRBV28; J gene: TRBJ1-5; CDR3 DNA: TGTGCCAGCAGCAGGGCGTTTTATAGCAATCAGCCCCAGCATTTT; CDR3 protein: CASSRAFYSNQPQHF
D gene: TRBD2; clone size: NA; V gene: TRBV10-3; J gene: TRBJ2-1; CDR3 DNA: TGTGCCATCAGGCCCGGACTAGCGGGAGCGAATGAGCAGTTCTTC; CDR3 protein: CAIRPGLAGANEQFF
D gene: TRBD1; clone size: once; V gene: TRBV6-6; J gene: TRBJ2-7; CDR3 DNA: TGTGCCAGCAGTTCCCCCAGACCGGGACAGGGGAACGAGCAGTACTTC; CDR3 protein: CASSSPRPGQGNEQYF
D gene: NA; clone size: NA; V gene: TRBV2; J gene: TRBJ2-2; CDR3 DNA: TGTGCCAGCAAGCGTGGATTAGGGGCGGGGACCACCGGGGAGCTGTTTTTT; CDR3 protein: CASKRGLGAGTTGELFF
D gene: NA; clone size: NA; V gene: TRBV10-3; J gene: TRBJ2-1; CDR3 DNA: TGTGCCATCAGTGGTCGGGGAAAGGACGGGACCTTCTCCTACAATGAGCAGTTCTTC; CDR3 protein: CAISGRGKDGTFSYNEQFF
D gene: TRBD1; clone size: NA; V gene: TRBV5-6; J gene: TRBJ2-2; CDR3 DNA: TGTGCCAGCAGGCCAGGGGGAGTGGGCACCGGGGAGCTGTTTTTT; CDR3 protein: CASRPGGVGTGELFF
D gene: TRBD1; clone size: NA; V gene: TRBV7-8; J gene: TRBJ2-3; CDR3 DNA: TGTGCCACCAACTCCCGGACAGGGGGACCAGATACGCAGTATTTT; CDR3 protein: CATNSRTGGPDTQYF
D gene: NA; clone size: NA; V gene: TRBV2; J gene: TRBJ1-1; CDR3 DNA: TGTGCCAGCAGCGCCGAACCAATAGAACAGGGTAGGACTGAAGCTTTCTTT; CDR3 protein: CASSAEPIEQGRTEAFF
D gene: TRBD1; clone size: NA; V gene: TRBV7-2; J gene: TRBJ2-7; CDR3 DNA: TGTGCCAGCAGTTTCGGACAGGGGGCCTTCCACGAGCAGTACTTC; CDR3 protein: CASSFGQGAFHEQYF
D gene: NA; clone size: NA; V gene: TRBV4-1; J gene: TRBJ1-4; CDR3 DNA: TGCGCCAGCAGCCCCTACGGCACACCCTCGGAAAAACTGTTTTTT; CDR3 protein: CASSPYGTPSEKLFF
D gene: NA; clone size: NA; V gene: TRBV6-1; J gene: TRBJ1-2; CDR3 DNA: TGTGCCAGCAGTTCTACAGGGATCAATGGCTACACCTTC; CDR3 protein: CASSSTGINGYTF
D gene: TRBD1; clone size: few; V gene: TRBV15; J gene: TRBJ2-2; CDR3 DNA: TGTGCCACCAGCGGGAGACAGGGGTCGAGCACCGGGGAGCTGTTTTTT; CDR3 protein: CATSGRQGSSTGELFF
D gene: NA; clone size: NA; V gene: TRBV27; J gene: TRBJ1-5; CDR3 DNA: TGTGCCAGCAGTTTCCGACCTTATAGCAATCAGCCCCAGCATTTT; CDR3 protein: CASSFRPYSNQPQHF
D gene: TRBD1; clone size: NA; V gene: TRBV5-1; J gene: TRBJ2-2; CDR3 DNA: TGCGCCAGCAGCTCGGACAGGGTGGCCCCCGGGGAGCTGTTTTTT; CDR3 protein: CASSSDRVAPGELFF
D gene: TRBD1; clone size: NA; V gene: TRBV6-4; J gene: TRBJ1-2; CDR3 DNA: TGTGCCAGCAGTGCGGGACAGGGTTTCCGCTACACCTTC; CDR3 protein: CASSAGQGFRYTF
D gene: NA; clone size: NA; V gene: TRBV21-1; J gene: TRBJ1-1; CDR3 DNA: NA; CDR3 protein: CARWVGQGAGTEAFF
D gene: NA; clone size: once; V gene: TRBV7-2; J gene: TRBJ1-1; CDR3 DNA: TGTGCCAGCAGCTTTGCAAGGGACGCTGAAGCTTTCTTT; CDR3 protein: CASSFARDAEAFF
D gene: TRBD2; clone size: NA; V gene: TRBV10-3; J gene: TRBJ2-3; CDR3 DNA: TGTGCCATCAGCGGGACTAGCGGGGCGGCAGATACGCAGTATTTT; CDR3 protein: CAISGTSGAADTQYF
D gene: TRBD1; clone size: NA; V gene: TRBV5-4; J gene: TRBJ2-7; CDR3 DNA: TGTGCCAGCAGCCTTGCCCGGACAGGGAGAAAGGACGAGCAGTACTTC; CDR3 protein: CASSLARTGRKDEQYF
D gene: TRBD1; clone size: NA; V gene: TRBV7-3; J gene: TRBJ2-1; CDR3 DNA: TGTGCCAGCAGCTTCGACAGGGGACCCTACAATGAGCAGTTCTTC; CDR3 protein: CASSFDRGPYNEQFF
D gene: NA; clone size: NA; V gene: TRBV27; J gene: TRBJ2-1; CDR3 DNA: TGTGCCAGCAGTTTTGTACCCCTAGCCTACAATGAGCAGTTCTTC; CDR3 protein: CASSFVPLAYNEQFF
D gene: NA; clone size: NA; V gene: TRBV11-2; J gene: TRBJ2-7; CDR3 DNA: TGTGCCAGCAGCTTAGCTAGCGAGTCCTACGAGCAGTACTTC; CDR3 protein: CASSLASESYEQYF
D gene: NA; clone size: NA; V gene: TRBV6-1; J gene: TRBJ2-3; CDR3 DNA: TGTGCCAGCACCAGGGGAGGCGGACTTGGGGATACGCAGTATTTT; CDR3 protein: CASTRGGGLGDTQYF
D gene: NA; clone size: NA; V gene: TRBV10-3; J gene: TRBJ2-7; CDR3 DNA: TGTGCCATCAGTGAGGCCCTTCTGGGGGAGCAGTACTTC; CDR3 protein: CAISEALLGEQYF